This TCR beta chain was captured by sequencing in a study of CXCR3-negative and CXCR3-positive naive CD8 T cells. The libraries of TRB cDNA were constructed through 5' RACE using UMI labels. No DNA is given; TCRdb re-called the 5' RACE reads and lists each CDR3 protein once. The specimen's table records about 53,000 distinct CDR3 sequences. By frequency, this clonotype is medium-sized. Antigen specificity is unknown. Study-wide points: CXCR3-positive naive cells had more hydrophobic TRB CDR3s than CXCR3-negative naive cells. Memory cells differed in TRBV-TRBJ usage, but naive CXCR3-negative and CXCR3-positive cells had similar usage.

A CD45RO-CCR7+CD27+CD95- phenotype identified naive CD8+ T cells. The CDR3 is 15 amino acids. The germline gives CDR1 SQVTM, CDR2 ANQGSEA. The receptor's source is a human donor in good health. Some clones in this sample may be carry-over from other donors' samples. Sequenced input: naive CXCR3- CD8+ T cells from blood. The subset was: CD45RO-CCR7+CD27+CD95- naive CD8+ T cells lacking CXCR3 (TNR3-). The chain has TRBV29-1 and TRBJ2-7; the TCRdb call, TRBD2, lacks DNA for checking. This chain's CDR3 is CSVWTSGTTSYEQYF.